The 3 T cell receptor beta chains below were found in one sample sequenced in a study of T cells in Graves' hyperthyroidism and ophthalmopathy. TCR beta CDR3 regions were amplified from RNA. HTBI primers were used for first-round RT-PCR of the TCR CDR3. TCRdb reanalysed the multiplex PCR reads using MiXCR and keeps one entry per CDR3 protein. The sample records hundreds of thousands of distinct CDR3 sequences, around a third being singletons. Sequences were obtained from blood. The receptors here all came from a woman aged 40-49 years with Graves' hyperthyroidism.

This chain connects TRBV15 to TRBJ1-6; D remains unclear. Deletions cut 3 bases from V and 4 bases from J, with 13 bases between. The germline CDR1 and CDR2 sequences are LNHNV and YYDKDF (reference sequence). CDR3 size: 16 residues. CDR3 sequence: CATSSLGRLYNSPLHF. For the CDR3, the DNA is TGTGCCACCAGCAGCTTAGGTCGGCTGTATAATTCACCCCTCCACTTT.

For this clonotype: This sequence may be a read error, since a much larger clone differs from it by one base. V usage is TRBV29-1 and J usage is TRBJ2-5, with D possibly called TRBD1 or TRBD2 (5 bases each). Looked up from germline, CDR1 is SQVTM and CDR2 is ANQGSEA. This CDR3 is built from 10 residues. In nucleotides, the CDR3 is TGCAGCGTTGATGGGGCTACTCGGGGCTTC. Amino acid sequence: CSVDGATRGF. Supplemented by reference TRBV29-1 and TRBJ2-5, the full variable domain reads SAVISQKPSRDICQRGTSLTIQCQVDSQVTMMFWYRQQPGQSLTLIATANQGSEATYESGFVIDKFPISRPNLTFSTLTVSNMSPEDSSIYLCSVDGATRGFGPGTRLLVL.

There are a few counts of this clonotype. The chain is built from TRBV19 and TRBJ1-1; unclear D gene. V lost 11 bases, J lost 2 bases, and 18 bases lay in between. Germline values: CDR1 LNHDA, CDR2 SQIVND (reference sequence). The CDR3 consists of 14 residues. The CDR3 nucleotides are TGTGCCTCTCAGCTCCGTCAGGTCAACACTGAAGCTTTCTTT. This encodes CASQLRQVNTEAFF.